This T cell receptor beta chain was recovered during a study of cytomegalovirus exposure and HLA in healthy donors. Study-wide points: Several V segments, TRBV6-2 and TRBV6-3 among them, could not be told apart and were dropped. Earlier analysis looked at TCR beta V segments, and most were productive about 90% or about 30% of the time.

With respect to this clone: Its matching antigen is unknown.

The V gene's germline CDR1 is LNHDA and CDR2 SQIVND (reference sequence). The V and J ends lost 5 bases and 2 bases, in that order; junction bases with no gene match: 9. The CDR3 is 16 residues long. 13 Jbeta primers and 60 Vbeta primers were used for the PCR. Sequenced by immunoSEQ multiplex PCR; TCRdb stores in-frame clones only, minus some. There are around 60,000 clones in the sample; over 70% occur only once, and 45% to 60% lies in the top ten. The chain combines TRBV19 with TRBJ1-5; 7 nucleotides match TRBD1. Source material: PBMCs. This receptor was identified in a man aged 45-65 years in good health and CMV-seropositive. This CDR3 reads CASSLGRQGGNQPQHF. In nucleotides, the CDR3 is TGTGCCAGTAGTCTTGGGAGACAGGGAGGCAATCAGCCCCAGCATTTT.